This entry lists 28 T cell receptor beta chains sequenced from one sample in a study of vaccination and CD4 T cells after COVID-19. No antigens are known for them. Treatment: approximately 10-day PBMC culture with coronavirus spike peptide pools or control peptides (ViraFEST assay). Sequencing of cultured CD4+ T cell DNA used the Oncomine TCR Beta short-read assay. TCRdb called the PCR reads again in MiXCR, with one record for every CDR3 protein. The sample lists about 10,000 distinct CDR3 sequences, 26% occurring once. The specimen comprised CD4+ T cells from blood, cultured in vitro, sampled before SARS-CoV-2 vaccination. The receptors were sampled from a human donor who received a COVID-19 vaccine.

The CDR3 nucleotides are TGTGCCAGTAGTATAGTACCGGGACAGCATAACTATGGCTACACCTTC. Protein: CASSIVPGQHNYGYTF. The genes are TRBV19 and TRBJ1-2, with 7 bases identical to TRBD1. The V and J ends lost 1 base and 1 base, in that order; junction bases with no gene match: 6. The CDR3 contains 16 residues. Germline V lookup: CDR1 LNHDA, CDR2 SQIVND (reference sequence).

To note about this clonotype: The junction shows a germline mismatch at one end, possibly a read error. The V call is TRBV7-2, the J call TRBJ2-2; D is undetermined. Germline V lookup: CDR1 SGHTA, CDR2 FQGNSA. CDR3 length: 15 amino acids. In DNA form, the CDR3 reads TGTGCCTGCAGCTTAGTTCGATGGATCGCCGGGGAGCTGTTTTTT. Its translation: CACSLVRWIAGELFF. Using reference TRBV7-2 and TRBJ2-2 for the parts outside the CDR3, the full variable domain is GAGVSQSPSNKVTEKGKDVELRCDPISGHTALYWYRQSLGQGLEFLIYFQGNSAPDKSGLPSDRFSAERTGGSVSTLTIQRTQQEDSAVYLCACSLVRWIAGELFFGEGSRLTVL.

This sequence joins TRBV7-9 and TRBJ1-2, with D tentatively TRBD1 (6 bases). The V and J ends lost 4 bases and 8 bases respectively, with 20 bases between them. The CDR3 length is 15 residues. CDR1 is SEHNR, CDR2 FQNEAQ, per germline (reference sequence). DNA for the CDR3: TGTGCCAGCAGCTCCACACTGGGGGGGGCGCGGGGCTACACCTTC. Translating gives CASSSTLGGARGYTF.

Here the CDR3 DNA reads TGCGCCAGCAGAACAGGGGGGAGGGAGACCCAGTACTTC. Protein: CASRTGGRETQYF. J is TRBJ2-5 and V is TRBV10-2, with 8 bases identical to TRBD1. The length of the CDR3 is 13 residues. The ends lost 6 bases at V and 5 bases at J; junction bases unmatched: 5. Germline loops: CDR1 WSHSY, CDR2 SAAADI.

This clonotype was recorded a few times. The chain is built from TRBV19 and TRBJ2-3; weak D call: TRBD1 (6 bases). This CDR3 has 13 residues. CDR1 and CDR2 (germline): LNHDA, SQIVND (reference sequence). Trimming removed 10 bases at V and 2 bases at J, with 13 bases between. The CDR3 DNA follows: TGTGCCACGACAGGATCCCTCACAGATACGCAGTATTTT. This encodes CATTGSLTDTQYF.

V is TRBV27 and J is TRBJ2-3, with 10 bases identical to TRBD2. In germline, CDR1 is MNHEY, CDR2 SMNVEV (reference sequence). The CDR3 spans 16 residues. V shed 8 bases, J shed 0 bases, and the junction held 8 bases outside the gene matches. The DNA for the CDR3 is TGTGCCAGCCGCTCAGGACTAGCGGTGAGCACAGATACGCAGTATTTT. This codes for CASRSGLAVSTDTQYF.

This chain joins TRBV30 and TRBJ1-2, with D unresolved. This CDR3 contains 16 residues. CDR1 GTSNPN and CDR2 SVGIG come from the germline V gene (reference sequence). V was clipped by 2 bases and J by 0 bases, with 16 bases between them. This CDR3 is CAWSFDSTDANYGYTF. CDR3 coding DNA: TGTGCCTGGAGTTTCGACTCCACCGACGCTAACTATGGCTACACCTTC.

As concerns this clonotype: One end of the junction varies from germline; a read error may be responsible. The chain recombines TRBV11-3 with TRBJ2-2, with TRBD2 matching over 9 bases. The germline gives CDR1 SGHNT, CDR2 YENEEA. The CDR3 is 18 residues long. CDR3 nucleotides: TGTGCCAGCAGATTAGCGGGGGCCGTGGGGAAAAACACCGGGGAGCTGTTTTTT. The encoded protein is CASRLAGAVGKNTGELFF.

This chain links TRBV5-8 with TRBJ1-6; unclear D gene. Germline CDR1 is SGHTS and CDR2 is YDEGEE. V lost 1 base, J lost 11 bases, and 10 bases lay in between. The CDR3 sequence is 13 residues long. Here the CDR3 DNA reads TGTGCCAGCAGCTTGTCCCTTACTCCACCCCTCCACTTT. Translated, it gives CASSLSLTPPLHF.

V and J are TRBV7-6 and TRBJ2-5; D might be TRBD2 (5 bases). This CDR3 contains 13 residues. Between the trimmed V and J ends, which lost 3 bases and 5 bases, there was a span of 10 bases. Germline V gives CDR1 SGHVS, CDR2 FNYEAQ. For the CDR3, the DNA is TGTGCCAGCAGCTTGTCTAGCATCGAGACCCAGTACTTC. Protein: CASSLSSIETQYF.

In its sample, this clonotype ranks as medium-sized. The chain is built from TRBV20-1 and TRBJ1-3; D is undetermined. V was cut by 2 bases and J by 0 bases, with 14 bases left in between. The CDR3 sequence is 16 residues long. CDR1 DFQATT and CDR2 SNEGSKA come from the germline V gene (reference sequence). This chain's CDR3 is CSARNPFANSGNTIYF. CDR3 nucleotide sequence: TGCAGTGCTAGAAACCCCTTCGCCAACTCTGGAAACACCATATATTTT.

This clonotype was seen a few times. The chain is built from TRBV20-1 and TRBJ2-1; 7 positions agree with TRBD2. The CDR3 runs to 17 residues. CDR1 and CDR2 (germline): DFQATT, SNEGSKA (reference sequence). The trim removed 0 bases at V and 8 bases at J, leaving 16 bases unmatched. CDR3 nucleotide sequence: TGCAGTGCTAGAGACCCGTGGCGGGGGACGTCCGGAGATGAGCAGTTCTTC. It translates to CSARDPWRGTSGDEQFF.

The chain carries TRBV18 and TRBJ2-5, with D unresolved. The ends were cut back, 3 bases at V and 1 base at J, with 6 bases in the middle. Germline V gene data show CDR1 as KGHSH and CDR2 as LQKENI. The length of the CDR3 is 13 residues. CDR3 protein: CASSPESQETQYF. The DNA for the CDR3 is TGTGCCAGCTCACCGGAATCCCAAGAGACCCAGTACTTC.

The CDR3 spells CASSFRAVEPQHF. CDR3 coding DNA: TGTGCCAGCAGTTTTCGCGCCGTCGAGCCCCAGCATTTT. The chain combines TRBV12-3 or TRBV12-4 with TRBJ1-5; D gene uncertain. The CDR3 consists of 13 residues. V gave up 3 bases and J gave up 8 bases, with 11 bases separating them.

J is TRBJ2-4 and V is TRBV20-1, with no clear D. CDR1 and CDR2 (germline): DFQATT, SNEGSKA (reference sequence). The CDR3 covers 15 residues. Deletions cut 2 bases from V and 6 bases from J, with 17 bases between. The CDR3 DNA reads TGCAGTGCTAGAACCCAGCCTCATGCCCTAAACATTCAGTACTTC. This gives the protein CSARTQPHALNIQYF.

This clonotype was picked up one time. This sequence joins TRBV12-3 or TRBV12-4 and TRBJ2-5; possibly TRBD1 or TRBD2 for D (6 bases each). V was pared by 3 bases and J by 7 bases, with 12 bases between. The CDR3 runs 13 residues. The CDR3 sequence is CASSLGGRVTQYF. CDR3 nucleotide sequence: TGTGCCAGCAGTTTGGGGGGCAGGGTGACCCAGTACTTC.

This rearrangement joins TRBV20-1 to TRBJ2-5, with 10 bases lining up with TRBD2. CDR3 length equals 14 residues. V shed 4 bases and J 5 bases; nucleotides not matched to a gene: 7. The germline V gene encodes CDR1 DFQATT and CDR2 SNEGSKA (reference sequence). The CDR3 loop reads CSATPLAGVETQYF. In DNA form, the CDR3 reads TGCAGTGCTACGCCTCTAGCGGGGGTGGAGACCCAGTACTTC.

This clonotype has more than one count but fewer than ten. CDR3 coding DNA: TGTGCCAGCAGCTTAACGAGAGGGGGGACCCAGTACTTC. Protein: CASSLTRGGTQYF. This chain uses TRBV7-3 with TRBJ2-5, with a possible D match to TRBD1 (6 bases). V gave up 0 bases and J gave up 7 bases, with 9 bases separating them. Germline CDR1 reads SGHTA; CDR2 reads FQGTGA. This CDR3 spans 13 amino acids.

This chain joins TRBV5-1 and TRBJ2-5, with D perhaps matching TRBD1 (5 bases). This CDR3 comprises 14 residues. CDR1 is SGHRS and CDR2 is YFSETQ in the germline V gene. Trimming stripped 4 bases from V and 1 base from J, with 11 bases between. In DNA, the CDR3 is TGCGCCAGCAGCCAACAGGTGACCCAAGAGACCCAGTACTTC. Protein sequence: CASSQQVTQETQYF.

The chain has TRBV5-1 and TRBJ1-1; 7 bases match TRBD1. Looked up from germline, CDR1 is SGHRS and CDR2 is YFSETQ. V lost 4 bases, J lost 0 bases, and 6 bases stayed unmatched. This CDR3 comprises 15 residues. For the CDR3, the DNA is TGCGCCAGCAGCCCAATGGGACAGATGAACACTGAAGCTTTCTTT. Encoded protein: CASSPMGQMNTEAFF. Complete variable domain (other parts from reference TRBV5-1 and TRBJ1-1): KAGVTQTPRYLIKTRGQQVTLSCSPISGHRSVSWYQQTPGQGLQFLFEYFSETQRNKGNFPGRFSGRQFSNSRSEMNVSTLELGDSALYLCASSPMGQMNTEAFFGQGTRLTVV.

V gene TRBV12-3 or TRBV12-4 combines with J gene TRBJ2-7; the D gene could be TRBD1 or TRBD2 (6 bases each). The CDR3 sequence is 14 residues long. The ends were cut back, 6 bases at V and 5 bases at J, with 17 bases in the middle. The DNA of the CDR3 is TGTGCCAGCAGGCGTGGGGGGACACAGAACGAGCAGTACTTC. Protein product: CASRRGGTQNEQYF.

This chain joins TRBV5-6 and TRBJ2-5, with 10 positions matching TRBD2. V shed 4 bases, J shed 2 bases, and the junction held 5 bases outside the gene matches. Germline CDR1 is SGHDT and CDR2 is YYEEEE. This CDR3 is built from 15 residues. The CDR3 DNA sequence: TGTGCCAGCAGCGCCCCTAGCGGGGGTCAAGAGACCCAGTACTTC. It specifies CASSAPSGGQETQYF.

This clonotype has only a few counts. This chain joins TRBV21-1 and TRBJ1-5; no check of the table's D call, TRBD1, against the DNA was made. TRBV21-1 is assigned pseudogene status. The CDR3 is 21 amino acids. The CDR3 loop reads CARPSERGEQGKLNSNQPQHF. CDR3 bases: TGTGCCAGGCCCTCGGAGAGGGGGGAGCAGGGAAAGCTCAATAGCAATCAGCCCCAGCATTTT.

The gene calls are TRBV11-3 and TRBJ2-7, with 7 bases matching TRBD1. V was clipped by 8 bases and J by 5 bases; unmatched bases: 9. The CDR3 runs to 13 residues. Germline CDR1 is SGHNT and CDR2 is YENEEA. CDR3 in DNA: TGTGCCAGCGAACAGGGGATGTCACACGAGCAGTACTTC. Its translation is CASEQGMSHEQYF.

V is TRBV18 and J is TRBJ2-3; 7 nucleotides line up with TRBD1. Germline-derived CDR1 and CDR2 are KGHSH and LQKENI. The CDR3 is made up of 15 amino acids. V shed 3 bases and J 1 base; nucleotides not matched to a gene: 4. The CDR3 DNA sequence: TGTGCCAGCTCACCGTACAGGGGCCGCACAGATACGCAGTATTTT. Its translation: CASSPYRGRTDTQYF.

The table lists this clonotype with a few counts. The chain has TRBV20-1 and TRBJ2-3, with unresolved D. Germline CDR1 DFQATT, CDR2 SNEGSKA (reference sequence). Trimming pared 1 base from V and 3 bases from J, leaving 8 bases between. This CDR3 is 13 amino acids long. CDR3 region: CSARGRKTDTQYF. CDR3 in DNA: TGCAGTGCTAGAGGGCGTAAAACAGATACGCAGTATTTT.

This clonotype counts as medium-sized. This chain uses TRBV19 with TRBJ1-2; 9 positions agree with TRBD1. With V trimmed by 6 bases and J by 4 bases, 3 bases remained unmatched. CDR1 LNHDA and CDR2 SQIVND come from the germline V gene (reference sequence). This CDR3 is built from 13 residues. The CDR3 region is CASSPTGGYGYTF. CDR3 DNA: TGTGCCAGTAGCCCGACAGGGGGCTATGGCTACACCTTC.

This clonotype was observed a handful of times. The chain links TRBV12-3 or TRBV12-4 to TRBJ1-1, with D perhaps TRBD1 (6 bases). V lost 6 bases to trimming and J lost 3 bases, with 26 bases between them. The CDR3 is 18 amino acids. The CDR3 bases are TGTGCCAGCAGCCCCCCCGGAGGCGGGGAGGGGGGGGACACTGAAGCTTTCTTT. This encodes CASSPPGGGEGGDTEAFF.